This entry lists 28 T cell receptor beta chains sequenced from one sample in a study of post-analysis software for immune sequencing data (dated by TCRdb to 2015 to 2017). Receptor amplification or capture employed PCR. Instrument used: Illumina HiSeq 2500. To reduce PCR and sequencing biases, unique molecular identifiers were built into the TCR beta cDNA libraries. TCRdb itself trimmed the public reads at Q25 with fastp, ran MiXCR and retained productive beta chains. Each entry is one CDR3 protein sequence, shown with its most common DNA and genes. The sample includes fewer than 850,000 distinct CDR3 sequences, with roughly 29% observed a single time. The leading ten clones occupy 0.56% of the sample. These receptors' targets are unknown. Results and caveats for the whole study, not just this receptor: Significantly higher frequencies in patients than in controls were found for roughly 5 TRBV segments, including TRBV5-6, TRBV5-1 and TRBV20-1.

Input material: blood. Every receptor here comes from a girl aged 5-17 years with multiple sclerosis.

The chain carries TRBV20-1 and TRBJ1-5; 8 bases fit TRBD1. The CDR3 totals 14 residues. Losses at the gene ends were 5 bases for V and 0 bases for J; bases not matched to a gene: 3. CDR1 is DFQATT, CDR2 SNEGSKA, per germline (reference sequence). This chain's CDR3 is CSASTGASNQPQHF. The CDR3 nucleotides read TGCAGTGCTTCGACAGGGGCTAGCAATCAGCCCCAGCATTTT.

V and J are TRBV28 and TRBJ2-1, with 10 bases lining up with TRBD2. CDR1 is MDHEN, CDR2 SYDVKM, per germline. The junction had 6 bases not matched to a gene; V was cut back by 4 bases and J by 3 bases. CDR3 length: 16 residues. In DNA form, the CDR3 reads TGTGCCAGCAGTTCTCTAGCGGGAGATCGCTACAATGAGCAGTTCTTC. It is translated as CASSSLAGDRYNEQFF.

The rearrangement links TRBV4-2 to TRBJ2-5, with 9 bases matching TRBD2. CDR3 size: 16 residues. CDR1 and CDR2 (germline): LGHNA, YNFKEQ. V gave up 4 bases and J gave up 5 bases; unmatched junction bases: 11. The CDR3 nucleotides are TGTGCCAGCAGCCCCAATCAGCGGGGGGACGGGGAGACCCAGTACTTC. This sequence encodes CASSPNQRGDGETQYF.

The chain recombines TRBV7-2 with TRBJ1-6; D unresolved. There are 14 residues in the CDR3. Trimming pared 5 bases from V and 7 bases from J, leaving 12 bases between. CDR1 SGHTA and CDR2 FQGNSA come from the germline V gene. Written as DNA, the CDR3 is TGTGCCAGCAGCCCTTCCCCCCCCAATTCACCCCTCCACTTT. It encodes CASSPSPPNSPLHF. Filled out from reference TRBV7-2 and TRBJ1-6, the complete variable domain reads GAGVSQSPSNKVTEKGKDVELRCDPISGHTALYWYRQSLGQGLEFLIYFQGNSAPDKSGLPSDRFSAERTGGSVSTLTIQRTQQEDSAVYLCASSPSPPNSPLHFGNGTRLTVT.

The CDR3 bases are TGTGCCAGCAGCGCCTCGACTAACGGGAGCTCCTACGAGCAGTACTTC. Encoded protein: CASSASTNGSSYEQYF. The J gene is TRBJ2-7, the V gene TRBV9, with D possibly TRBD2 on 6 matching bases. The V end was cut by 3 bases, the J end by 0 bases, with 16 bases between. CDR3 length equals 16 residues. CDR1 and CDR2 from the germline V gene are SGDLS and YYNGEE.

With regard to this clonotype: The DNA is omitted, as the CDR3 cannot be located on it reliably, and the CDR3 follows TCRdb's listing. This sequence joins TRBV9 and TRBJ2-5; the table gives TRBD1 as D, unverified against the DNA. The CDR3 spans 14 amino acids, including both terminal residues. CDR1 is SGDLS and CDR2 is YYNGEE in the germline V gene. The CDR3 reads CASSVGTGNDERYF.

This clonotype was observed a few times. The chain couples TRBV12-3 or TRBV12-4 to TRBJ2-7; possible D gene TRBD2, 6 bases. The CDR3 length is 15 residues. The V gene lost 5 bases and the J gene lost 5 bases, with 19 bases spanning the gap. The CDR3 region is CASSPPTRPRHEQYF. CDR3 nucleotide sequence: TGTGCCAGCAGTCCACCGACTAGGCCCCGCCACGAGCAGTACTTC.

V is TRBV7-2 and J is TRBJ2-7; 13 positions match TRBD2. The CDR3 is 15 residues long. Germline assignment: CDR1 SGHTA and CDR2 FQGNSA. Trimming at V came to 3 bases and at J to 4 bases, leaving 3 bases not matched to a gene. The CDR3 DNA reads as TGTGCCAGCAGCTTGGGACTAGCGGGATGGTACGAGCAGTACTTC. Translated, it gives CASSLGLAGWYEQYF. The whole variable domain, filled in from reference TRBV7-2 and TRBJ2-7, reads GAGVSQSPSNKVTEKGKDVELRCDPISGHTALYWYRQSLGQGLEFLIYFQGNSAPDKSGLPSDRFSAERTGGSVSTLTIQRTQQEDSAVYLCASSLGLAGWYEQYFGPGTRLTVT.

The chain is built from TRBV4-1 and TRBJ1-5; D is unclear. Per the germline V gene, CDR1 is MGHRA and CDR2 is YSYEKL. This CDR3 is built from 14 residues. V lost 1 base and J lost 1, with 5 bases in between. CDR3 protein: CASSQVDSNQPQHF. Here the CDR3 DNA reads TGCGCCAGCAGCCAAGTCGACAGCAATCAGCCCCAGCATTTT.

This clonotype came up a few times. V and J are TRBV12-3 or TRBV12-4 and TRBJ2-1; 7 positions agree with TRBD2. The V gene end was trimmed by 7 bases and the J gene end by 9 bases; junction bases not matched to a gene: 12. This CDR3 contains 14 residues. This chain's CDR3 is CASNIRRGRGEQFF. The DNA for the CDR3 is TGTGCCAGCAACATACGACGGGGGAGGGGTGAGCAGTTCTTC.

This clonotype has more than one count but fewer than ten. This chain joins TRBV5-1 and TRBJ1-1; TRBD1 matches 7 bases. Per germline, CDR1 SGHRS and CDR2 YFSETQ. The V segment lost 0 bases and the J segment 6 bases; nucleotides outside the gene matches: 5. There are 14 residues in the CDR3. CDR3: CASSLEQGRPEAFF. The CDR3 DNA is TGCGCCAGCAGCTTGGAACAGGGGAGGCCTGAAGCTTTCTTT.

The chain carries TRBV29-1 and TRBJ2-7; TRBD2 agrees at 7 bases. The V segment lost 4 bases and the J segment 7 bases; nucleotides outside the gene matches: 1. The CDR3 is 10 amino acids. CDR1 is SQVTM, CDR2 ANQGSEA, per germline. CDR3 nucleotides: TGCAGCGTTGTCGGGAGGGAGCAGTACTTC. Its translation is CSVVGREQYF.

The V call is TRBV6-6, the J call TRBJ2-7; 7 bases match TRBD2. Germline lookup yields CDR1 MNHNY and CDR2 SVGAGI (reference sequence). The trim removed 6 bases at V and 0 bases at J, leaving 11 bases unmatched. The CDR3 consists of 16 residues. In nucleotides, the CDR3 is TGTGCCAGCAGCCCCGGGGGGAGGACTCTCTCCTACGAGCAGTACTTC. It yields the protein CASSPGGRTLSYEQYF.

The chain is built from TRBV6-5 and TRBJ1-2, with TRBD1 matching 8 bases. The CDR3 length is 15 residues. V shed 4 bases, J shed 8 bases, and the junction held 12 bases outside the gene matches. Germline V lookup: CDR1 MNHEY, CDR2 SVGAGI. Here the CDR3 reads CASSSLGDRRGGYTF. CDR3 DNA sequence: TGTGCCAGCAGTTCTTTAGGGGACAGGCGGGGGGGCTACACCTTC.

V and J are TRBV6-1 and TRBJ2-1, with 7 positions matching TRBD1. The length of the CDR3 is 13 residues. Germline lookup yields CDR1 MNHNS and CDR2 SASEGT. The V and J ends lost 6 bases and 4 bases, in that order; junction bases with no gene match: 3. This CDR3 reads CASRTDRYNEQFF. DNA for the CDR3: TGTGCCAGCAGGACGGACAGGTACAATGAGCAGTTCTTC.

This clonotype was seen a handful of times. The rearrangement uses TRBV20-1 and TRBJ2-1; D is possibly TRBD1 or TRBD2 (5 bases each). V lost 3 bases and J lost 2, with 8 bases in between. Germline assignment: CDR1 DFQATT and CDR2 SNEGSKA (reference sequence). The CDR3 covers 13 residues. The CDR3 DNA sequence: TGCAGTGCTAGGGGACCCGCCTACAATGAGCAGTTCTTC. It yields the protein CSARGPAYNEQFF.

Turning to this clonotype: Possible read error: a much larger clone is one base away. The chain uses TRBV5-6 and TRBJ1-6; D not resolved. CDR1 and CDR2 (germline): SGHDT, YYEEEE. There are 14 residues in the CDR3. The CDR3 spells CAGSFPGNDSPLHF. CDR3 DNA sequence: TGTGCCGGCAGCTTCCCCGGGAACGATTCACCCCTCCACTTT.

V is TRBV29-1 and J is TRBJ2-7, with D maybe TRBD2 (6 bases). The V gene's germline CDR1 is SQVTM and CDR2 ANQGSEA. V was pared by 1 base and J by 1 base, with 14 bases between. The CDR3 contains 15 residues. In DNA form, the CDR3 reads TGCAGCGTTGAAGTGGCGGGGACGGAATCCTACGAGCAGTACTTC. It yields the protein CSVEVAGTESYEQYF.

This clonotype has a handful of counts. The V and J genes are TRBV4-1 and TRBJ2-7; D is unclear. The closer fit of TRBJ2-5 to the DNA end suggests the J call may be wrong. From germline, CDR1 is MGHRA and CDR2 YSYEKL. The CDR3 covers 13 residues. The CDR3 sequence: CASSQEESETQYF. CDR3 DNA: TGCGCCAGCAGCCAAGAGGAGAGTGAGACCCAGTACTTC.

This clonotype was detected only a few times. V and J are TRBV6-2 or TRBV6-3 and TRBJ2-5; 9 bases line up with TRBD2. CDR3 length equals 15 residues. Germline trimming cut 2 bases from V and 11 bases from J; bases unmatched to any gene: 12. The V gene's germline CDR1 is MNHEY and CDR2 SVGEGT. Here the CDR3 reads CASSYGLAGTREQYF. CDR3 coding DNA: TGTGCCAGCAGTTACGGCCTAGCGGGAACAAGGGAGCAGTACTTC.

This chain joins TRBV20-1 and TRBJ1-2; D is perhaps TRBD1 (6 bases). Per germline, CDR1 DFQATT and CDR2 SNEGSKA (reference sequence). The CDR3 has 14 residues. Deletions cut 1 base from V and 4 bases from J, with 13 bases between. DNA for the CDR3: TGCAGTGCTAGAGGTCGAGGGGACATCTATGGCTACACCTTC. Protein sequence: CSARGRGDIYGYTF.

This clonotype was observed a handful of times. The gene calls are TRBV3-1 and TRBJ1-1; 8 bases fit TRBD1. The V segment lost 1 base and the J segment 4 bases; nucleotides outside the gene matches: 8. CDR1 is LGHDT and CDR2 is YNNKEL in the germline V gene (reference sequence). The length of the CDR3 is 16 residues. The CDR3 sequence: CASSQGSTGGLTEAFF. CDR3 sequence (DNA): TGTGCCAGCAGCCAAGGATCCACAGGGGGACTCACTGAAGCTTTCTTT.

This clonotype was recorded a few times. CDR3 sequence (DNA): TGTGCCACCAGTCCGCTATTAGGGACTAGAAATGAGCAGTTCTTC. Encoded protein: CATSPLLGTRNEQFF. V is TRBV24-1 and J is TRBJ2-1; 8 bases are shared with TRBD2. The CDR3 sequence is 15 residues long. V shed 6 bases and J 7 bases; nucleotides not matched to a gene: 10. Germline V gene lookup returns CDR1 KGHDR and CDR2 SFDVKD.

This clonotype was found a few times. J is TRBJ1-5 and V is TRBV6-6; D uncertain. The CDR3 is made up of 15 amino acids. The V gene's germline CDR1 is MNHNY and CDR2 SVGAGI (reference sequence). Trimming cost V 5 bases and J 6 bases, with 17 bases left between them. The CDR3 nucleotides read TGTGCCAGCAGTCCCCCAGGCGCGCGGCCTCAGCCCCAGCATTTT. Amino acid sequence: CASSPPGARPQPQHF.

V is TRBV20-1 and J is TRBJ2-5, with D maybe TRBD1 (5 bases). This CDR3 is built from 16 residues. The V and J ends lost 0 bases and 5 bases respectively, with 19 bases between them. Germline V gene lookup returns CDR1 DFQATT and CDR2 SNEGSKA (reference sequence). The CDR3 sequence is CSARDQYRSLRETQYF. CDR3 DNA: TGCAGTGCTAGAGACCAATACAGGAGTCTGAGGGAGACCCAGTACTTC.

This sequence joins TRBV29-1 and TRBJ2-7, with D possibly matching TRBD1 (6 bases). This CDR3 has 12 residues. Germline lookup yields CDR1 SQVTM and CDR2 ANQGSEA. With 5 bases removed from V and 5 bases from J, the gap between germline ends came to 13 bases. CDR3 protein: CSVRDKGDEQYF. The DNA of the CDR3 is TGCAGCGTTCGGGACAAGGGAGACGAGCAGTACTTC.

This clonotype was observed a few times. The rearrangement joins TRBV7-2 to TRBJ1-5; weak D call: TRBD1 (6 bases). Trimming left V 4 bases short and J 7 bases short, with 11 bases between. The CDR3 spans 13 residues. Germline V lookup: CDR1 SGHTA, CDR2 FQGNSA. The CDR3 loop reads CASSSYREQPQHF. The CDR3 coding sequence is TGTGCCAGCAGCTCTTACAGGGAACAGCCCCAGCATTTT.

This clonotype was detected a few times. This sequence joins TRBV12-3 or TRBV12-4 and TRBJ1-4; 8 nucleotides align to TRBD1. This CDR3 contains 15 residues. Unmatched junction bases numbered 7, after V lost 6 bases and J lost 4 bases. Here the CDR3 DNA reads TGTGCCAGCAGCCTAGACAGGGGACTTAATGAAAAACTGTTTTTT. Translation: CASSLDRGLNEKLFF.